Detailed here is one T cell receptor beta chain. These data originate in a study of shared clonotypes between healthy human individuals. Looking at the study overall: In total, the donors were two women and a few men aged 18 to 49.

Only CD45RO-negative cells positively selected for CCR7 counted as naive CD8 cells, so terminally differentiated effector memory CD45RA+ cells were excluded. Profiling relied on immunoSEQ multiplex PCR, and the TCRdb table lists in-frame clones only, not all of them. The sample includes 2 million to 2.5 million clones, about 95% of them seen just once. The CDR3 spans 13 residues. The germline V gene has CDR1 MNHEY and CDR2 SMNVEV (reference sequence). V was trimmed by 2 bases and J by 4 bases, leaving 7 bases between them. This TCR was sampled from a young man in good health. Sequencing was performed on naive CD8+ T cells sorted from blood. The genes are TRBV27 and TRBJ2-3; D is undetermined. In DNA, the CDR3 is TGTGCCAGCAGTTTACGTTTCCCAGATACGCAGTATTTT. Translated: CASSLRFPDTQYF.